One sample yielded the 16 T cell receptor beta chains listed below, sequenced in a study of blood T cell repertoires in COVID-19. The table came from immunoSEQ multiplex PCR; TCRdb's copy has only in-frame clones and leaves some out. The sample consists of some 110,000 clones, about 79% of them appearing once. The source material was peripheral blood. Receptors were obtained from an elderly man with COVID-19, enrolled during active disease.

The CDR3 bases are TGTGCCAGTAGTATAGATCTAGCGGGGGGCCAAGAGACCCAGTACTTC. It codes for CASSIDLAGGQETQYF. The chain joins TRBV19 to TRBJ2-5; TRBD2 matches 11 bases. The length of the CDR3 is 16 residues. J was trimmed by 1 base and V by 0 bases; bases with no gene match: 1. Germline CDR1 and CDR2: LNHDA and SQIVND (reference sequence).

V and J are TRBV2 and TRBJ1-5, with D unresolved. Looked up from germline, CDR1 is SNHLY and CDR2 is FYNNEI. Deletions cut 2 bases from V and 3 bases from J, with 11 bases between. The CDR3 consists of 15 residues. The CDR3 DNA reads as TGTGCCAGCAGTGAATTCTTGGCAGACAATCAGCCCCAGCATTTT. This codes for CASSEFLADNQPQHF.

The J gene is TRBJ2-2, the V gene TRBV7-2, with 9 bases fitting TRBD1. V lost 1 base, J lost 4 bases, and 1 base stayed unmatched. The CDR3 runs to 15 residues. Germline values: CDR1 SGHTA, CDR2 FQGNSA. CDR3 sequence (DNA): TGTGCCAGCAGCTTAGGGGACAGGGTCACCGGGGAGCTGTTTTTT. Translated: CASSLGDRVTGELFF.

This rearrangement joins TRBV6-2 or TRBV6-3 to TRBJ2-7; D gene unclear. CDR1 and CDR2 (germline): MNHEY, SVGEGT. The CDR3 covers 12 residues. V lost 2 bases, J lost 2 bases, and 4 bases lay in between. The CDR3 sequence: CASSYPAYEQYF. In DNA form, the CDR3 reads TGTGCCAGCAGTTACCCCGCCTACGAGCAGTACTTC.

The CDR3 DNA sequence: TGTGCCAGCAGCTTGGATGGGGGGACCGGCGGCTATGAGCAGTTCTTC. The encoded protein is CASSLDGGTGGYEQFF. This chain uses TRBV5-4 with TRBJ2-1; TRBD2 is a possible D gene (6 bases). Trimming took off 0 bases at V and 8 bases at J, with 18 bases between the two ends. The CDR3 is 16 residues long. The V gene's germline CDR1 is SGHNT and CDR2 YYREEE (reference sequence). The full variable domain, its missing parts supplied by reference TRBV5-4 and TRBJ2-1, is ETGVTQSPTHLIKTRGQQVTLRCSSQSGHNTVSWYQQALGQGPQFIFQYYREEENGRGNFPPRFSGLQFPNYSSELNVNALELDDSALYLCASSLDGGTGGYEQFFGPGTRLTVL.

There are a few counts of this clone. The chain uses TRBV7-9 and TRBJ2-7; 10 bases map to TRBD2. V was clipped by 2 bases and J by 5 bases; unmatched bases: 3. CDR1 and CDR2 (germline): SEHNR, FQNEAQ (reference sequence). This CDR3 spans 14 amino acids. CDR3 DNA: TGTGCCAGCAGCTTAACTAGCGGGAAGGACGAGCAGTACTTC. This gives the protein CASSLTSGKDEQYF.

This chain joins TRBV4-1 and TRBJ2-3; TRBD1 might be the D (5 bases). Germline lookup yields CDR1 MGHRA and CDR2 YSYEKL. The CDR3 contains 14 residues. V was shortened by 1 base and J by 2 bases, with 7 bases between the two germline ends. The CDR3 loop is CASSQVTVTDTQYF. In nucleotides, the CDR3 is TGCGCCAGCAGCCAAGTGACAGTCACAGATACGCAGTATTTT.

This clone showed up just a few times. The rearrangement links TRBV28 to TRBJ1-1; D might be TRBD1 (5 bases). The V end lost 4 bases, the J end lost 4 bases, and 13 bases lay between the germline ends. The germline V gene encodes CDR1 MDHEN and CDR2 SYDVKM. The CDR3 has 14 residues. For the CDR3, the DNA is TGTGCCAGCAGTTCAGGGATTCTGGTCACTGAAGCTTTCTTT. Protein: CASSSGILVTEAFF.

V and J are TRBV29-1 and TRBJ1-4; D is unresolved. The CDR3 loop spans 13 amino acids. Trimming removed 5 bases from V and 1 base from J, with 8 bases in between. Germline CDR1 reads SQVTM; CDR2 reads ANQGSEA. CDR3 loop: CSVSRETNEKLFF. As DNA, the CDR3 is TGCAGCGTTAGCCGGGAAACTAATGAAAAACTGTTTTTT.

The gene calls are TRBV19 and TRBJ2-3; 10 nucleotides agree with TRBD2. This CDR3 contains 16 residues. Germline CDR1 is LNHDA and CDR2 is SQIVND (reference sequence). Trimming at V came to 3 bases and at J to 2 bases, leaving 5 bases not matched to a gene. CDR3 nucleotides: TGTGCCAGTAGTATCGGGACTAGCGAATTCACAGATACGCAGTATTTT. It is translated as CASSIGTSEFTDTQYF.

The J gene is TRBJ1-5, the V gene TRBV27, with D possibly matching TRBD1 (6 bases). CDR1 is MNHEY and CDR2 is SMNVEV in the germline V gene (reference sequence). The CDR3 sequence is 14 residues long. V shed 2 bases and J shed 5 bases, with 10 bases lying between them. The CDR3 coding sequence is TGTGCCAGCAGTTTAACCACAGGGTATCAGCCCCAGCATTTT. Amino acids: CASSLTTGYQPQHF.

V and J are TRBV4-1 and TRBJ1-1; D is perhaps TRBD1 (5 bases). The CDR3 consists of 15 residues. Trimming removed 1 base at V and 0 bases at J, with 9 bases between. Germline V gene lookup returns CDR1 MGHRA and CDR2 YSYEKL. The chain's CDR3 is CASSQVNRMNTEAFF. DNA for the CDR3: TGCGCCAGCAGCCAAGTAAACAGGATGAACACTGAAGCTTTCTTT.

This sequence joins TRBV5-1 and TRBJ1-3; TRBD1 is a possible D gene (5 bases). V was shortened by 0 bases and J by 2 bases, with 12 bases between the two germline ends. CDR1 is SGHRS, CDR2 YFSETQ, per germline. CDR3 size: 16 residues. The CDR3 region has the DNA TGCGCCAGCAGCTTGGATGGAGGGACGCCTGGAAACACCATATATTTT. Protein: CASSLDGGTPGNTIYF.

The V and J genes are TRBV7-9 and TRBJ1-2; TRBD1 is a possible D gene (6 bases). The germline V gene encodes CDR1 SEHNR and CDR2 FQNEAQ (reference sequence). The CDR3 extends over 16 amino acids. Trimming took off 5 bases at V and 0 bases at J, with 16 bases between the two ends. The CDR3, as DNA: TGTGCCAGCAGCCCCAATCTGTACAGGGCTAACTATGGCTACACCTTC. Protein product: CASSPNLYRANYGYTF. Full variable domain (remainder filled in from reference TRBV7-9 and TRBJ1-2): DTGVSQNPRHKITKRGQNVTFRCDPISEHNRLYWYRQTLGQGPEFLTYFQNEAQLEKSRLLSDRFSAERPKGSFSTLEIQRTEQGDSAMYLCASSPNLYRANYGYTFGSGTRLTVV.

The chain has TRBV29-1 and TRBJ2-1, with D maybe TRBD1 (6 bases). This CDR3 has 11 amino acids. Per germline, CDR1 SQVTM and CDR2 ANQGSEA. Trimming stripped 8 bases from V and 7 bases from J, with 12 bases between. In DNA, the CDR3 is TGCAGCAGTGGACAGATAAATGAGCAGTTCTTC. Its translation is CSSGQINEQFF.

The chain links TRBV29-1 to TRBJ2-7; 12 positions agree with TRBD1. This CDR3 has 14 residues. The germline gives CDR1 SQVTM, CDR2 ANQGSEA. The V gene end was trimmed by 4 bases and the J gene end by 5 bases; junction bases not matched to a gene: 6. The CDR3 reads CSVAGTGGWDEQYF. In DNA, the CDR3 is TGCAGCGTTGCTGGGACAGGGGGCTGGGACGAGCAGTACTTC.